Below are 30 T cell receptor beta chains sequenced from a single sample in a study of CD8 T cells in Susac syndrome. Random hexamers were used to reverse transcribe about 0.5 to 1 ug of RNA. TCRdb called the immunoSEQ multiplex PCR reads again in MiXCR, with one record for every CDR3 protein. The sample carries some 180,000 distinct CDR3 sequences, roughly 94% recorded once. Sequences were obtained from CD4+ T cells from PBMCs. These receptor sequences come from a human donor with Susac syndrome.

The V call is TRBV5-1, the J call TRBJ1-1; D perhaps matches TRBD1 (5 bases). V gave up 4 bases and J gave up 4 bases, with 11 bases separating them. The germline gives CDR1 SGHRS, CDR2 YFSETQ. The CDR3 is made up of 13 amino acids. DNA for the CDR3: TGCGCCAGCAGCCCGGGACCGAGCACTGAAGCTTTCTTT. Translation: CASSPGPSTEAFF.

This clonotype was detected once. This chain joins TRBV20-1 and TRBJ2-7, with D perhaps TRBD1 (5 bases). V lost 0 bases and J lost 0, with 9 bases in between. Germline V gives CDR1 DFQATT, CDR2 SNEGSKA (reference sequence). This CDR3 is 14 amino acids long. CDR3 coding DNA: TGCAGTGCTAGAGAAGGGGCTTCCTCCTACGAGCAGTACTTC. This gives the protein CSAREGASSYEQYF.

The chain links TRBV7-9 to TRBJ1-4, with D hard to call. V was pared by 5 bases and J by 2 bases, with 15 bases between. CDR1 SEHNR and CDR2 FQNEAQ come from the germline V gene (reference sequence). The CDR3 runs to 16 residues. The CDR3 region is CASSHDPTATNEKLFF. CDR3 nucleotides: TGTGCCAGCAGCCATGACCCCACAGCTACTAATGAAAAACTGTTTTTT.

V usage is TRBV7-6 and J usage is TRBJ1-1; 7 bases fit TRBD1. The V segment lost 7 bases and the J segment 1 base; nucleotides outside the gene matches: 3. The CDR3 totals 13 residues. The germline gives CDR1 SGHVS, CDR2 FNYEAQ. The CDR3 region is CASIGTANTEAFF. The CDR3 DNA sequence: TGTGCCAGCATAGGGACAGCGAACACTGAAGCTTTCTTT.

The gene calls are TRBV7-2 and TRBJ2-2, with 11 bases identical to TRBD2. CDR1 is SGHTA and CDR2 is FQGNSA in the germline V gene. V shed 2 bases and J 4 bases; nucleotides not matched to a gene: 9. This CDR3 is built from 18 residues. This CDR3 reads CASSLRTSGYSGTGELFF. The CDR3 nucleotides are TGTGCCAGCAGCTTAAGGACTAGCGGGTATTCAGGCACCGGGGAGCTGTTTTTT. Supplemented by reference TRBV7-2 and TRBJ2-2, the full variable domain reads GAGVSQSPSNKVTEKGKDVELRCDPISGHTALYWYRQSLGQGLEFLIYFQGNSAPDKSGLPSDRFSAERTGGSVSTLTIQRTQQEDSAVYLCASSLRTSGYSGTGELFFGEGSRLTVL.

CDR3 in DNA: TGTGCCAGCAGCCCATCCATCCTTCGAGGGCTAGCCAAAAACATTCAGTACTTC. Translated: CASSPSILRGLAKNIQYF. The chain recombines TRBV7-9 with TRBJ2-4, with D perhaps TRBD2 (5 bases). The V end lost 5 bases, the J end lost 0 bases, and 20 bases lay between the germline ends. Germline assignment: CDR1 SEHNR and CDR2 FQNEAQ (reference sequence). This CDR3 has 18 amino acids.

The chain combines TRBV28 with TRBJ1-1, with 11 bases matching TRBD1. The germline CDR1 and CDR2 sequences are MDHEN and SYDVKM. Losses at the gene ends were 3 bases for V and 1 base for J; bases not matched to a gene: 7. The CDR3 covers 17 residues. This chain's CDR3 is CASSLMGQGGSNTEAFF. Here the CDR3 DNA reads TGTGCCAGCAGTTTGATGGGACAGGGGGGGTCGAACACTGAAGCTTTCTTT. The full variable domain, rest sourced from reference TRBV28 and TRBJ1-1, is DVKVTQSSRYLVKRTGEKVFLECVQDMDHENMFWYRQDPGLGLRLIYFSYDVKMKEKGDIPEGYSVSREKKERFSLILESASTNQTSMYLCASSLMGQGGSNTEAFFGQGTRLTVV.

This clonotype has just a few counts. The chain is built from TRBV20-1 and TRBJ1-1, with 9 bases fitting TRBD1. This CDR3 has 13 residues. The junction had 4 bases not matched to a gene; V was cut back by 3 bases and J by 5 bases. Germline V gene sequence: CDR1 DFQATT, CDR2 SNEGSKA (reference sequence). CDR3 bases: TGCAGTGCTAGGGGGACAGGGCGGACTGAAGCTTTCTTT. Amino acids: CSARGTGRTEAFF.

The rearrangement joins TRBV6-5 to TRBJ1-1; D uncertain. The V gene lost 7 bases and the J gene lost 1 base, with 10 bases spanning the gap. The CDR3 extends over 13 amino acids. Germline V lookup: CDR1 MNHEY, CDR2 SVGAGI. The CDR3 loop reads CASTRVRNTEAFF. In DNA, the CDR3 is TGTGCCAGCACAAGAGTCCGGAACACTGAAGCTTTCTTT.

The CDR3 bases are TGCAGTGCTAAGGGACTAGCGGGGGATCCCTCCTACAATGAGCAGTTCTTC. Protein sequence: CSAKGLAGDPSYNEQFF. V is TRBV20-1 and J is TRBJ2-1, with 14 bases aligning to TRBD2. V shed 4 bases and J 0 bases; nucleotides not matched to a gene: 5. The CDR3 covers 17 residues. Germline V gene sequence: CDR1 DFQATT, CDR2 SNEGSKA (reference sequence).

This chain uses TRBV18 with TRBJ1-3, with TRBD1 identical over 7 bases. Germline V gene lookup returns CDR1 KGHSH and CDR2 LQKENI. The CDR3 is 15 residues long. V lost 5 bases to trimming and J lost 2 bases; unmatched junction nucleotides: 6. The CDR3 spells CASSSSGTAGNTIYF. In DNA, the CDR3 is TGTGCCAGCTCATCAAGCGGGACAGCTGGAAACACCATATATTTT.

The chain couples TRBV5-4 to TRBJ1-1; D remains unclear. The germline V and J ends were trimmed by 1 base and 3 bases, with 10 bases remaining between them. The V gene's germline CDR1 is SGHNT and CDR2 YYREEE (reference sequence). CDR3 size: 14 residues. CDR3 nucleotides: TGTGCCAGCAGCTTGTTTGCCGGCCACACTGAAGCTTTCTTT. Amino acids: CASSLFAGHTEAFF.

The rearrangement uses TRBV18 and TRBJ2-5; no definite D call. Germline CDR1 and CDR2: KGHSH and LQKENI. Between the trimmed V and J ends, which lost 1 base and 0 bases, there was a span of 12 bases. The CDR3 covers 16 residues. CDR3 sequence: CASSPRHLPYQETQYF. The CDR3 DNA is TGTGCCAGCTCACCACGACACCTCCCGTACCAAGAGACCCAGTACTTC.

V is TRBV3-1 and J is TRBJ2-1; D remains ambiguous. CDR3 size: 16 residues. Trimming took off 1 base at V and 2 bases at J, with 12 bases between the two ends. CDR1 is LGHDT and CDR2 is YNNKEL in the germline V gene (reference sequence). CDR3 DNA: TGTGCCAGCAGCCAAGCCCCAGGTTTGGCCTACAATGAGCAGTTCTTC. Its protein is CASSQAPGLAYNEQFF.

J is TRBJ1-1 and V is TRBV30; TRBD1 might be the D (6 bases). CDR1 and CDR2 from the germline V gene are GTSNPN and SVGIG (reference sequence). The CDR3 is 12 residues long. In DNA form, the CDR3 reads TGTGGAGGGGGGAGAGCGGAGACTGAAGCTTTCTTT. It specifies CGGGRAETEAFF.

The chain uses TRBV5-6 and TRBJ2-1; D is uncertain. In germline, CDR1 is SGHDT, CDR2 YYEEEE. V was clipped by 0 bases and J by 9 bases, with 7 bases between them. CDR3 length equals 12 residues. Here the CDR3 reads CASSLDRSEQFF. CDR3 bases: TGTGCCAGCAGCTTGGATCGGAGTGAGCAGTTCTTC.

The CDR3 spells CATSDYSTDTQYF. The CDR3 region has the DNA TGTGCCACCAGTGACTACAGCACAGATACGCAGTATTTT. The V gene is TRBV24-1, the J gene TRBJ2-3, with unresolved D. In germline, CDR1 is KGHDR, CDR2 SFDVKD. Trimming took off 4 bases at V and 0 bases at J, with 4 bases between the two ends. The CDR3 contains 13 residues.

The chain uses TRBV20-1 and TRBJ1-1, with TRBD1 matching 7 bases. The V gene's germline CDR1 is DFQATT and CDR2 SNEGSKA (reference sequence). V lost 4 bases to trimming and J lost 6 bases; unmatched junction nucleotides: 11. This CDR3 has 14 residues. The CDR3 bases are TGCAGTGCTACCCCCACGACAGGGAGGGCTGAAGCTTTCTTT. Its translation: CSATPTTGRAEAFF.

The rearrangement links TRBV2 to TRBJ1-1; D is undetermined. The V end was cut by 5 bases, the J end by 0 bases, with 7 bases between. The CDR3 contains 13 residues. The germline V gene has CDR1 SNHLY and CDR2 FYNNEI. In DNA, the CDR3 is TGTGCCAGCAGTTCCTATATGAACACTGAAGCTTTCTTT. Translation gives CASSSYMNTEAFF.

The genes are TRBV20-1 and TRBJ2-2; D possibly uses TRBD1 or TRBD2 (5 bases each). V was trimmed by 6 bases and J by 6 bases, leaving 14 bases between them. CDR1 DFQATT and CDR2 SNEGSKA come from the germline V gene (reference sequence). This CDR3 region has 13 residues. CDR3 coding DNA: TGCAGTGCAGTGGGGACCGCGGCCGGGGAGCTGTTTTTT. This gives the protein CSAVGTAAGELFF.

The genes are TRBV5-4 and TRBJ2-7; weak D call: TRBD1 (6 bases). Germline-derived CDR1 and CDR2 are SGHNT and YYREEE (reference sequence). The CDR3 totals 15 residues. V gave up 1 base and J gave up 2 bases, with 13 bases separating them. CDR3 region: CASSLRQGLTYEQYF. The CDR3 DNA follows: TGTGCCAGCAGCTTGCGGCAGGGGCTAACCTACGAGCAGTACTTC.

The chain employs TRBV5-1 and TRBJ1-6; no clear D. Germline V CDR1 and CDR2: SGHRS, YFSETQ. V lost 2 bases and J lost 3, with 15 bases in between. The CDR3 covers 17 residues. The chain's CDR3 is CASSLDPRRSYNSPLHF. For the CDR3, the DNA is TGCGCCAGCAGCTTAGACCCGAGAAGGAGCTATAATTCACCCCTCCACTTT.

The genes are TRBV7-9 and TRBJ1-5, with 7 bases aligning to TRBD1. V shed 0 bases, J shed 5 bases, and the junction held 4 bases outside the gene matches. Per germline, CDR1 SEHNR and CDR2 FQNEAQ (reference sequence). The CDR3 has 15 residues. The DNA for the CDR3 is TGTGCCAGCAGCTTAGCTGGCCAGGGGGATCAGCCCCAGCATTTT. Protein sequence: CASSLAGQGDQPQHF.

This chain links TRBV20-1 with TRBJ1-1; 7 nucleotides agree with TRBD1. CDR3 length: 18 amino acids. Germline CDR1 reads DFQATT; CDR2 reads SNEGSKA (reference sequence). J lost 0 bases, V lost 1 base, and 14 bases had no gene match. CDR3 residues: CSARARDRQHGMNTEAFF. The CDR3 bases are TGCAGTGCTAGAGCCCGGGACAGACAGCATGGGATGAACACTGAAGCTTTCTTT.

The genes are TRBV30 and TRBJ1-1; weak D call: TRBD1 (6 bases). The CDR3 covers 12 residues. V was shortened by 4 bases and J by 3 bases, with 9 bases between the two germline ends. Germline values: CDR1 GTSNPN, CDR2 SVGIG (reference sequence). CDR3: CAWIQGYTEAFF. The CDR3 DNA reads TGTGCCTGGATACAGGGTTACACTGAAGCTTTCTTT.

The chain is built from TRBV9 and TRBJ2-2; 8 bases are a match to TRBD1. The CDR3 loop spans 16 amino acids. Trimming cost V 4 bases and J 5 bases; bases outside gene matches: 10. CDR1 and CDR2 from the germline V gene are SGDLS and YYNGEE. This CDR3 reads CASSPADRVETGELFF. DNA for the CDR3: TGTGCCAGCAGCCCGGCGGACAGGGTGGAAACCGGGGAGCTGTTTTTT. Drawing the rest from reference TRBV9 and TRBJ2-2, the complete variable domain is DSGVTQTPKHLITATGQRVTLRCSPRSGDLSVYWYQQSLDQGLQFLIQYYNGEERAKGNILERFSAQQFPDLHSELNLSSLELGDSALYFCASSPADRVETGELFFGEGSRLTVL.

This chain joins TRBV5-1 and TRBJ2-5; no clear D gene. Trimming removed 5 bases at V and 2 bases at J, with 10 bases between. The CDR3 has 13 residues. Germline CDR1 reads SGHRS; CDR2 reads YFSETQ. The CDR3 DNA follows: TGCGCCAGCAGACCTGACACTCAAGAGACCCAGTACTTC. Amino acid sequence: CASRPDTQETQYF.

This clonotype was recorded only once. The chain has TRBV20-1 and TRBJ2-1, with D unresolved. Germline V gene data show CDR1 as DFQATT and CDR2 as SNEGSKA (reference sequence). Trimming removed 0 bases at V and 2 bases at J, with 11 bases between. There are 15 residues in the CDR3. CDR3 amino acids: CSARDDLATYNEQFF. CDR3 bases: TGCAGTGCTAGAGACGACTTAGCCACCTACAATGAGCAGTTCTTC.

The chain recombines TRBV18 with TRBJ1-3; 8 nucleotides align to TRBD1. CDR3 length: 15 amino acids. Germline-derived CDR1 and CDR2 are KGHSH and LQKENI. Unmatched junction bases numbered 7, after V lost 6 bases and J lost 3 bases. CDR3 region: CASSATTGVGNTIYF. The DNA of the CDR3 is TGTGCCAGCTCCGCGACGACAGGGGTTGGAAACACCATATATTTT.

This chain connects TRBV9 to TRBJ2-3; D remains ambiguous. The CDR3 is 13 residues long. V dropped 0 bases and J dropped 2 bases, with 4 bases sitting between them. From germline, CDR1 is SGDLS and CDR2 YYNGEE. The CDR3 nucleotides read TGTGCCAGCAGCGTAGTCATCACAGATACGCAGTATTTT. Translation gives CASSVVITDTQYF.